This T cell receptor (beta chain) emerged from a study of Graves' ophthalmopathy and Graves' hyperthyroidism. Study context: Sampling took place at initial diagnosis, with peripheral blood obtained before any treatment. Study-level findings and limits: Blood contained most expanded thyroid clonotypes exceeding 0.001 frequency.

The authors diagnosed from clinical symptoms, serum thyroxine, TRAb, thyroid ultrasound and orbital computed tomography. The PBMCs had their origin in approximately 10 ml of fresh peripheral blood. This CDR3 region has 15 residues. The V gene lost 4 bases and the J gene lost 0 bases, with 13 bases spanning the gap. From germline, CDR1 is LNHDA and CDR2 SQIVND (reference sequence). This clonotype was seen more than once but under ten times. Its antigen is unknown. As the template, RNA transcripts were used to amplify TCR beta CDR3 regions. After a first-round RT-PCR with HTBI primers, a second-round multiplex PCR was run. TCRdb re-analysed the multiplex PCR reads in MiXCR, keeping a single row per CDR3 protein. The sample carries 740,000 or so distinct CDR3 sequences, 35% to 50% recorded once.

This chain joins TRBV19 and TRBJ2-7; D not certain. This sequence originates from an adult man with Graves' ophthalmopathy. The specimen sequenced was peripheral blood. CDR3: CASSTRPGSSYEQYF. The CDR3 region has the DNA TGTGCCAGTAGTACCCGACCCGGAAGCTCCTACGAGCAGTACTTC.